Presented here are 8 T cell receptor beta chains from one specimen sequenced in a study of T cell responses to AZD1222 COVID-19 vaccine (TCRdb year 2021). Library preparation used the immunoSEQ multiplex PCR assay. TCRdb mirrors the immuneACCESS table, restricted to in-frame sequences. Some clones are absent from its copies; in checked studies, under half trace to an unresolved V gene, and the reason for the others is unknown. Recorded for this sample are 120,000 or so clones; roughly 90% of them occurred a single time. 2% to 2.5% of the sample goes to the ten largest clones. Sample time point, as interpreted from the label and publication: about 28 days (+/-7) after the second vaccine dose. The starting material was peripheral blood, obtained 28 days after the second AZD1222 dose. These receptor sequences come from an adult who received the AZD1222 COVID-19 vaccine.

The CDR3 region has the DNA TGCGCCAGCAGCCAAGAAGGAAGGCAGGGCCAAAATCAGCCCCAGCATTTT. Amino acid sequence: CASSQEGRQGQNQPQHF. The genes are TRBV4-1 and TRBJ1-5, with D perhaps TRBD1 (5 bases). Germline CDR1 and CDR2: MGHRA and YSYEKL. The CDR3 consists of 17 residues. The V end lost 0 bases, the J end lost 4 bases, and 16 bases lay between the germline ends.

This chain joins TRBV6-5 and TRBJ1-1; perhaps TRBD1 as D (6 bases). The CDR3 sequence is 14 residues long. CDR1 and CDR2 from the germline V gene are MNHEY and SVGAGI. V dropped 7 bases and J dropped 0 bases, with 12 bases sitting between them. The CDR3 bases are TGTGCCAGCAATCGACAGGAAGTGAACACTGAAGCTTTCTTT. This codes for CASNRQEVNTEAFF.

The genes are TRBV10-3 and TRBJ1-1; D gene ambiguous. Germline loops: CDR1 ENHRY, CDR2 SYGVKD. The length of the CDR3 is 14 residues. V was cut by 2 bases and J by 1 base, with 8 bases left in between. The CDR3 coding sequence is TGTGCCATCAGTGAGCGGGTACAGAACACTGAAGCTTTCTTT. Translated: CAISERVQNTEAFF.

The chain carries TRBV4-2 and TRBJ1-2; a possible D gene is TRBD1 (6 bases). This CDR3 spans 17 amino acids. Between the trimmed V and J ends, which lost 0 bases and 5 bases, there was a span of 19 bases. CDR1 and CDR2 (germline): LGHNA, YNFKEQ. CDR3 region: CASSQEGDTKRGYGYTF. In DNA form, the CDR3 reads TGTGCCAGCAGCCAAGAAGGGGACACCAAGCGAGGTTATGGCTACACCTTC.

The CDR3 spells CASSLKGRYNEQFF. The DNA for the CDR3 is TGTGCCAGCAGCTTGAAGGGCCGTTACAATGAGCAGTTCTTC. The chain recombines TRBV5-4 with TRBJ2-1; D gene unclear. V lost 1 base and J 4 bases, leaving 9 bases between the germline ends. Germline CDR1 and CDR2: SGHNT and YYREEE (reference sequence). The CDR3 contains 14 residues.

This clone was recorded once. The chain links TRBV6-6 to TRBJ2-7; TRBD1 aligns across 7 bases. The germline CDR1 and CDR2 sequences are MNHNY and SVGAGI (reference sequence). The CDR3 is made up of 13 amino acids. Losses at the gene ends were 7 bases for V and 6 bases for J; bases not matched to a gene: 9. The CDR3 loop is CASNMAGGGEQYF. In DNA, the CDR3 is TGTGCCAGCAATATGGCAGGGGGTGGCGAGCAGTACTTC.

The chain recombines TRBV7-9 with TRBJ1-1; D not resolved. CDR1 and CDR2 from the germline V gene are SEHNR and FQNEAQ (reference sequence). Trimming removed 3 bases from V and 5 bases from J, with 7 bases in between. The CDR3 totals 12 residues. The CDR3 nucleotides are TGTGCCAGCAGCTTCTGGGCGACTGAAGCTTTCTTT. This encodes CASSFWATEAFF.

By sample fraction, this clone is medium-sized. This chain links TRBV4-3 with TRBJ1-2; 8 nucleotides line up with TRBD1. The ends lost 3 bases at V and 0 bases at J; junction bases unmatched: 6. This CDR3 has 16 residues. Germline values: CDR1 LGHNA, CDR2 YSLEER. In DNA form, the CDR3 reads TGCGCCAGCAGCCAGGGGACAGGTCAGGCTAACTATGGCTACACCTTC. Translating it yields CASSQGTGQANYGYTF.